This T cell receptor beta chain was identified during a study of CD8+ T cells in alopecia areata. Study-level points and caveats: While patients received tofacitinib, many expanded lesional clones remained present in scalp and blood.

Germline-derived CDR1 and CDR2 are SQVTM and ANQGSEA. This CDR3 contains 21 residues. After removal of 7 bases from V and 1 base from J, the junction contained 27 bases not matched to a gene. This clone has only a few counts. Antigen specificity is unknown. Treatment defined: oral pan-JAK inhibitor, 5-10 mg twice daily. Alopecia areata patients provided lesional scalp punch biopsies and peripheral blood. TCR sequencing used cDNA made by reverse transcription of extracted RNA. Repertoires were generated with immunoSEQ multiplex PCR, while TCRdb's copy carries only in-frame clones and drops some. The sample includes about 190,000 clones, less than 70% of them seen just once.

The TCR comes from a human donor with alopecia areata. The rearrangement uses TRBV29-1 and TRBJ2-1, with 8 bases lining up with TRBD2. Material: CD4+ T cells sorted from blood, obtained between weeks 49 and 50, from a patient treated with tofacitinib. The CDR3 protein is CSAPEEARRRGAPYSYNEQFF. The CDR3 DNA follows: TGCAGCGCCCCCGAGGAGGCGAGGAGGCGGGGGGCACCGTATTCCTACAATGAGCAGTTCTTC.